This TCR beta chain came from a study of blood T cell repertoires in COVID-19. About the study: Sites in the United States, Italy and Spain provided acute and convalescent COVID-19 samples. PBMCs, B-cell-depleted T cells, or T cells were the source of the cDNA or gDNA that made up the material.

As originally analysed: Nucleated cell counts were estimated from reference gene primer amplification. Assay used: immunoSEQ multiplex PCR; TCRdb lists only in-frame clones, some missing. Clone size and the V and J calls come from that table; the DNA yielded D and trimming. The table shows about 120,000 clones, with less than 75% occurring only once. CDR1 is KGHDR, CDR2 SFDVKD, per germline. V gave up 1 base and J gave up 0 bases, with 5 bases separating them. This CDR3 spans 14 amino acids. The chain uses TRBV24-1 and TRBJ1-2; D remains unclear. The sequenced material came from peripheral blood. This receptor was identified in an older woman with acute or convalescent COVID-19. The CDR3 sequence is CATSDFGANYGYTF. Here the CDR3 DNA reads TGTGCCACCAGTGATTTTGGAGCTAACTATGGCTACACCTTC.